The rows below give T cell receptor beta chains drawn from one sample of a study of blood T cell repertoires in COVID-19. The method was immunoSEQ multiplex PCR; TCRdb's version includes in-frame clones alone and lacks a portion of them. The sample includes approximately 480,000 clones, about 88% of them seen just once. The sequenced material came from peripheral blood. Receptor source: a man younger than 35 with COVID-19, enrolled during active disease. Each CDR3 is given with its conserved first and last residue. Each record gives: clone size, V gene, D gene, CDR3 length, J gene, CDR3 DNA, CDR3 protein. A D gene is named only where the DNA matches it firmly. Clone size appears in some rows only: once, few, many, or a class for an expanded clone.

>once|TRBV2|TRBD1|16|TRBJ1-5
TGTGCCAGCAGTGTCCGGACAGGCTCCCGCAATCAGCCCCAGCATTTT
CASSVRTGSRNQPQHF
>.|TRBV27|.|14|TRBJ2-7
TGTGCCAGCAGGAACCCCCAAACAGGGTGGGAGCAGTACTTC
CASRNPQTGWEQYF
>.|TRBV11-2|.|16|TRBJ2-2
TGTGCCAGCAGCTTACGAGTTCTCGAAGACACCGGGGAGCTGTTTTTT
CASSLRVLEDTGELFF
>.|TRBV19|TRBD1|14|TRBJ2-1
TGTGCCAGTAGTTTTGGACAGGGTCTAAATGAGCAGTTCTTC
CASSFGQGLNEQFF
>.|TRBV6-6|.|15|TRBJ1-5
TGTGCCAGCAGTCCCATTAACAGAGAAAATCAGCCCCAGCATTTT
CASSPINRENQPQHF
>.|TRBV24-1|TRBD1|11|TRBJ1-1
TGTGCCACCTCAAACAGGGGGAAAGCTTTCTTT
CATSNRGKAFF
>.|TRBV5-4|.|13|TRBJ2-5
TGTGCCAGCAGCTTTTCGGAGGGAGAGACCCAGTACTTC
CASSFSEGETQYF
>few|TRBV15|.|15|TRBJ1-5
TGTGCCACCAGCAGACAGGGAAAGGGAAATCAGCCCCAGCATTTT
CATSRQGKGNQPQHF
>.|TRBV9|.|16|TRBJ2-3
TGTGCCAGCAGCGTGGGCTCGCGGGCCGTAGGAGATACGCAGTATTTT
CASSVGSRAVGDTQYF
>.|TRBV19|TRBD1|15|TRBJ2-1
TGTGCCAGTAGCGAGGGACAGGGGATCTACAATGAGCAGTTCTTC
CASSEGQGIYNEQFF
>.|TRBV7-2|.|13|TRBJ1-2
TGTGCCAGCAGCTTAGACGGTAACTATGGCTACACCTTC
CASSLDGNYGYTF
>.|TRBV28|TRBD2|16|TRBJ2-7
TGTGCCAGCAGTCTTCCCCTAGCGGGAGGGCATAACGAGCAGTACTTC
CASSLPLAGGHNEQYF
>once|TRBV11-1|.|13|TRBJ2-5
TGTGCCAGCAGCTTTGTGGGTAGCGGGACCCAGTACTTC
CASSFVGSGTQYF
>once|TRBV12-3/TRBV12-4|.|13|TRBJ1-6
TGTGCCAGCAGTTTGTCAGGAAATTCACCCCTCCACTTT
CASSLSGNSPLHF
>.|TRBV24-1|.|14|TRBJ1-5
TGTGCCACCAGTGATTCACGAGATTTTCAGCCCCAGCATTTT
CATSDSRDFQPQHF
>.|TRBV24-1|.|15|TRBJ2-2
TGTGCCACCAGTGACCCCGGGCGGGCCACCGGGGAGCTGTTTTTT
CATSDPGRATGELFF
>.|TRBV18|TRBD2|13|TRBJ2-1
TGTGCCAGCTCACCGGGACTAGCTTATGAGCAGTTCTTC
CASSPGLAYEQFF
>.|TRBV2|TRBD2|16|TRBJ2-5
TGTGCCAGCAGTACCGGATTAGCGGGGGTACAAGAGACCCAGTACTTC
CASSTGLAGVQETQYF
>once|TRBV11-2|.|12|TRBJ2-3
TGTGCCAGCAGGAATACGGCAGATACGCAGTATTTT
CASRNTADTQYF
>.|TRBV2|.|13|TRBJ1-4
TGTGCCAGCTCCAAGGGCAGGGATGAAAAACTGTTTTTT
CASSKGRDEKLFF
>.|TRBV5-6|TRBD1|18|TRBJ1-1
TGTGCCAGCAGCTTTAGGGACAGGGGGCGCGGGTATGGCACTGAAGCTTTCTTT
CASSFRDRGRGYGTEAFF
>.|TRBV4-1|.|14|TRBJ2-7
TGCGCCAGCAGCCAAGATTTTCTCTCCTACGAGCAGTACTTC
CASSQDFLSYEQYF
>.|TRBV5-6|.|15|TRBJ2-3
TGTGCCAGCAGCCGCCTGACAAGACGCACAGATACGCAGTATTTT
CASSRLTRRTDTQYF
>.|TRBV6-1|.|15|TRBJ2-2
TGTGCCAGCAGTGAGCAACGGAGCCTAACCGGGGAGCTGTTTTTT
CASSEQRSLTGELFF
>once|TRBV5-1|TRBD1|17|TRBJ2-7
TGCGCCAGCAGCTTGGGGGAAGGCCGACAGGGGGCCTACGAGCAGTACTTC
CASSLGEGRQGAYEQYF
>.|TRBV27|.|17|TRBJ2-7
TGTGCCAGCAGTCCCAGCAGGGGCGGGACAGACCTTCGCGAGCAGTACTTC
CASSPSRGGTDLREQYF
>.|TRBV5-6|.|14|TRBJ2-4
TGTGCCAGCAGCTTGTCTGGGAGGTCGGACATTCAGTACTTC
CASSLSGRSDIQYF
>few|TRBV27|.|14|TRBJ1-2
TGTGCCAGCAGTCCAGGGGACACCAACTATGGCTACACCTTC
CASSPGDTNYGYTF
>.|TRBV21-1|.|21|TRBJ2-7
TGTGCCAGCAGCAAAACAGGGGGCAGAATCTCGGGACTAGCGGATTTCTACGAGCAGTACTTC
CASSKTGGRISGLADFYEQYF
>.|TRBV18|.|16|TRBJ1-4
TGTGCCAGCTCACCACCCGGGACTTCAACTAATGAAAAACTGTTTTTT
CASSPPGTSTNEKLFF
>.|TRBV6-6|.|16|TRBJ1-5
TGTGCCAGCAGCCCAGGGCGGGGACGGTCGTCCGTTCCCCAGCATTTT
CASSPGRGRSSVPQHF
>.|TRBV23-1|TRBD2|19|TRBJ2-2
TGCGCCAGCAGTCAATCTCCCCCGGATCCGGGGGGTCACACCGGGGAGCTGTTTTTT
CASSQSPPDPGGHTGELFF
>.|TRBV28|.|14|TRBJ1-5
TGTGCCAGCAGCAACGGGGGTAGCAATCAGCCCCAGCATTTT
CASSNGGSNQPQHF
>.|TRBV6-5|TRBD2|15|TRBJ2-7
TGTGCCAGCAGTTACTTAGGACTAGCGTCGTACGAGCAGTACTTC
CASSYLGLASYEQYF
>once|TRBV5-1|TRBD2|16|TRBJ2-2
TGCGCCAGCAGGGTTGGACTAGCGGGAGGCGGCGGGGAGCTGTTTTTT
CASRVGLAGGGGELFF
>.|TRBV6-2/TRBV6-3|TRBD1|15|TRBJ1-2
TGTGCCAGCAGTTCGGGGACAGGGGGCGTTTATGGCTACACCTTC
CASSSGTGGVYGYTF
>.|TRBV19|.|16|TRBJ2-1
TGTGCCAGTAGTCCTAATACTAGGTCTCACTACAATGAGCAGTTCTTC
CASSPNTRSHYNEQFF
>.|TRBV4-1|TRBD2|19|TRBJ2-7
TGCGCCAGCAGCCAAGGCCCCGACTCCGGGACTAGCGGGACCTACGAGCAGTACTTC
CASSQGPDSGTSGTYEQYF
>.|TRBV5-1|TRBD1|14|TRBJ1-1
TGCGCCAGCAGCGGGGGACAGGGGACGTCTGAAGCTTTCTTT
CASSGGQGTSEAFF
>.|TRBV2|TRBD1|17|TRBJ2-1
TGTGCCAGCAGTGGCCCCGGACAGGGAGGCACCTACAATGAGCAGTTCTTC
CASSGPGQGGTYNEQFF